Described below is a single T cell receptor beta chain sequence and its context. Its specificity is unknown. Some clones are missing from TCRdb's copy, which holds only in-frame ones; the method was immunoSEQ multiplex PCR. This sample has tens of thousands of clones, with 65% to 80% found just once. The time point: baseline, week 1 (first vaccination visit). Specified treatment: pre-vaccination baseline after standard-of-care therapy. New WHO grade 3 or 4 IDH1-mutant, ATRX-lost astrocytomas were present in all donors. The data were obtained in a study of a mutant IDH1 vaccine in newly diagnosed glioma. General study points: Among all patients, vaccine-induced immune responses occurred in roughly 93%.

There are 13 residues in the CDR3. Trimming shortened V by 2 bases and J by 5 bases, and 4 bases separated the two germline ends. Germline CDR1 and CDR2: ENHRY and SYGVKD. The V gene is TRBV10-3, the J gene TRBJ1-6; D ambiguous. The starting material was PBMCs, obtained from a glioma patient treated with radiotherapy, temozolomide or both. The TCR originated in a woman aged 40 to 50 with glioma. CDR3 protein: CAISEGDNSPLHF. The CDR3 nucleotides read TGTGCCATCAGTGAGGGGGATAATTCACCCCTCCACTTT.